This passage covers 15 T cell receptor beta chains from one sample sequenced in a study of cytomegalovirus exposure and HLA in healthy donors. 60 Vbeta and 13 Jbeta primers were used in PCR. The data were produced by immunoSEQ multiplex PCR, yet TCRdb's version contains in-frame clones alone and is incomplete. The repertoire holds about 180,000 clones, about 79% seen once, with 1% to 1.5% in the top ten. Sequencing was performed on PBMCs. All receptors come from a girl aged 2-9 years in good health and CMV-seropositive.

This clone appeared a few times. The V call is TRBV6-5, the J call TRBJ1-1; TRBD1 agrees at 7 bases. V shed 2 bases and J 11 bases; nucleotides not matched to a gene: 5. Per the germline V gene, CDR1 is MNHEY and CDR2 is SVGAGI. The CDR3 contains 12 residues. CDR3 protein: CASSYRDSSAFF. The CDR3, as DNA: TGTGCCAGCAGTTACCGGGACAGTTCGGCTTTCTTT.

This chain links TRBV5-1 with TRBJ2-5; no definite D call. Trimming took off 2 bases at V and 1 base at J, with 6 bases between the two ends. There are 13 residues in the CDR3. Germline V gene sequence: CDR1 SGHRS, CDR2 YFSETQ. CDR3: CASSLDTQETQYF. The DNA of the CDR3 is TGCGCCAGCAGCTTAGACACCCAAGAGACCCAGTACTTC. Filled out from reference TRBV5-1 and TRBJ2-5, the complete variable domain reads KAGVTQTPRYLIKTRGQQVTLSCSPISGHRSVSWYQQTPGQGLQFLFEYFSETQRNKGNFPGRFSGRQFSNSRSEMNVSTLELGDSALYLCASSLDTQETQYFGPGTRLLVL.

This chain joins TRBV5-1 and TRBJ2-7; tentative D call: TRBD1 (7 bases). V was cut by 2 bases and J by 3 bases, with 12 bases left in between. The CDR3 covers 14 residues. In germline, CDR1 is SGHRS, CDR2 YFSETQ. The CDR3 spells CASSFNRGGYEQYF. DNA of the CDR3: TGCGCCAGCAGCTTTAACAGGGGAGGCTACGAGCAGTACTTC. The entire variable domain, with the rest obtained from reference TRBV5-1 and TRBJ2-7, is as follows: KAGVTQTPRYLIKTRGQQVTLSCSPISGHRSVSWYQQTPGQGLQFLFEYFSETQRNKGNFPGRFSGRQFSNSRSEMNVSTLELGDSALYLCASSFNRGGYEQYFGPGTRLTVT.

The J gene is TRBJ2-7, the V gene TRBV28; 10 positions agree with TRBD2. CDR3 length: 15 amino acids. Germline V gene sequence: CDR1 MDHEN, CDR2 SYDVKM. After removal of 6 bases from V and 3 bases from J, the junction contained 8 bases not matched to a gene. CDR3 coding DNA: TGTGCCAGCAGCAGCCTAGCGGGAGCAAACTACGAGCAGTACTTC. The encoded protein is CASSSLAGANYEQYF.

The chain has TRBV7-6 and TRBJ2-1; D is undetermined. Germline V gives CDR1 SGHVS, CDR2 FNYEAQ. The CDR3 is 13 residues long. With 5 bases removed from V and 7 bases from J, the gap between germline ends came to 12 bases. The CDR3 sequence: CASSPPSANEQFF. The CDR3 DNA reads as TGTGCCAGCAGCCCCCCAAGCGCAAATGAGCAGTTCTTC.

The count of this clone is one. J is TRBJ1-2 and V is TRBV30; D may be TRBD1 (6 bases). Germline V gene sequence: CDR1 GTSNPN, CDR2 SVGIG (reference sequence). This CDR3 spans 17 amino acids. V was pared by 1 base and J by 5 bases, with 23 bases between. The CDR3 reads CAWSGITRDILFYGYTF. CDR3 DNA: TGTGCCTGGAGTGGAATAACCCGGGACATCCTCTTTTATGGCTACACCTTC.

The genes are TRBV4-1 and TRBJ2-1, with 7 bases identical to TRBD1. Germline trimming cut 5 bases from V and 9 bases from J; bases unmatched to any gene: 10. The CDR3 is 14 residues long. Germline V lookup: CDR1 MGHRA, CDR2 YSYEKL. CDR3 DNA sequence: TGCGCCAGCAGCAAAGGGGGACAGATATTTGAGCAGTTCTTC. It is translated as CASSKGGQIFEQFF.

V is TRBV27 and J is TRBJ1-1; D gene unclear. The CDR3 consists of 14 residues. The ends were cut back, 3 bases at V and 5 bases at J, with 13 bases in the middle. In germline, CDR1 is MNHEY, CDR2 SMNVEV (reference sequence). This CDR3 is CASSFGRGGTEAFF. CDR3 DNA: TGTGCCAGCAGTTTCGGCCGGGGAGGAACTGAAGCTTTCTTT.

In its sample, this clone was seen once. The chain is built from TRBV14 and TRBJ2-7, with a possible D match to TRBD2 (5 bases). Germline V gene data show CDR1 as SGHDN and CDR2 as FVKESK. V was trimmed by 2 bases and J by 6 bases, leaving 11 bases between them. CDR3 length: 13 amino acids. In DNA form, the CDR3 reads TGTGCCAGCAGCCAACGGGGATCTAGCGAGCAGTACTTC. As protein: CASSQRGSSEQYF. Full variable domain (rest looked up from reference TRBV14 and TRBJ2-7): EAGVTQFPSHSVIEKGQTVTLRCDPISGHDNLYWYRRVMGKEIKFLLHFVKESKQDESGMPNNRFLAERTGGTYSTLKVQPAELEDSGVYFCASSQRGSSEQYFGPGTRLTVT.

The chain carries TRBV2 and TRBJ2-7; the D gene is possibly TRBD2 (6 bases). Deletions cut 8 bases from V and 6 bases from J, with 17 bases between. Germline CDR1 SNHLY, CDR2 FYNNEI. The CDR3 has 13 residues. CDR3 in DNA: TGTGCCAGCGGCGGGGCGCGGTTAGGCGAGCAGTACTTC. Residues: CASGGARLGEQYF.

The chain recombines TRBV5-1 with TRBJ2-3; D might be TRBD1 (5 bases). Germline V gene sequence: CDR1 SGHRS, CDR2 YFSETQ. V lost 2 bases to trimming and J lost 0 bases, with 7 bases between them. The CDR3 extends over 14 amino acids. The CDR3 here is CASSFRTSTDTQYF. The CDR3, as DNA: TGCGCCAGCAGCTTCAGGACAAGCACAGATACGCAGTATTTT.

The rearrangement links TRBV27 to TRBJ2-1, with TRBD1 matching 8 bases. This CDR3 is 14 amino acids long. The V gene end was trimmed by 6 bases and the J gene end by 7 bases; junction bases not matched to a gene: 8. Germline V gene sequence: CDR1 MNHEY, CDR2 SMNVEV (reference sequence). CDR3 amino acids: CASSLAGTGNEQFF. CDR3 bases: TGTGCCAGCAGCCTAGCTGGGACAGGTAATGAGCAGTTCTTC.

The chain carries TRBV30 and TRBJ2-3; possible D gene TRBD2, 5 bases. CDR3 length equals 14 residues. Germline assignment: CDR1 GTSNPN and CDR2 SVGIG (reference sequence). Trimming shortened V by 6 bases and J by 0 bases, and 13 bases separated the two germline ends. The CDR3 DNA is TGTGCCTGTGGGGTAGCGAACAGCACAGATACGCAGTATTTT. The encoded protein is CACGVANSTDTQYF.

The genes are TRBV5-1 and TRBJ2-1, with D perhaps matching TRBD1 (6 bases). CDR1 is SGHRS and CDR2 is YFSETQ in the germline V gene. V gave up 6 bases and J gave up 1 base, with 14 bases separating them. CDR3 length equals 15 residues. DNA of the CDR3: TGCGCCAGCAAATGGGGGCAACGTTCCTACAATGAGCAGTTCTTC. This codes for CASKWGQRSYNEQFF.

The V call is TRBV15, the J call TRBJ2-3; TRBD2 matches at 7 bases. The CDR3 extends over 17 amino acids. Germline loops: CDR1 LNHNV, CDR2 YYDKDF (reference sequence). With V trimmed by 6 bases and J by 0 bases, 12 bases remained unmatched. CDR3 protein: CATRPPLLAASTDTQYF. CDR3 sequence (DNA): TGTGCCACCAGGCCACCGCTTCTAGCGGCTAGCACAGATACGCAGTATTTT.